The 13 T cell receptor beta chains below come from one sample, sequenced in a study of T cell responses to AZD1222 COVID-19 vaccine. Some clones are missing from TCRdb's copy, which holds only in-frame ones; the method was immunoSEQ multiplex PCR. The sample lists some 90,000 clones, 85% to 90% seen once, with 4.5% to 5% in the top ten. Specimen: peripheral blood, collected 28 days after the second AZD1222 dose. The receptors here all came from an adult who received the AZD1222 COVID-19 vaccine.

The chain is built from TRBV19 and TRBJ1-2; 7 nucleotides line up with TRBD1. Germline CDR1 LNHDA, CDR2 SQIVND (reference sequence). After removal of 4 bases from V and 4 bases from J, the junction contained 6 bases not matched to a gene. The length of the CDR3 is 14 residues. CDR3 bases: TGTGCCAGTAGTACTTGGGACAGAGCCTATGGCTACACCTTC. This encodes CASSTWDRAYGYTF.

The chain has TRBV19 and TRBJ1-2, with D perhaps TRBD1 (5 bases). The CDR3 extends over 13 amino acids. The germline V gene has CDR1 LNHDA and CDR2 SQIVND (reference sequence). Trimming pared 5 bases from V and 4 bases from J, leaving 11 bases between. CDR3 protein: CASSATVGYGYTF. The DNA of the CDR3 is TGTGCCAGTAGTGCGACAGTTGGCTATGGCTACACCTTC.

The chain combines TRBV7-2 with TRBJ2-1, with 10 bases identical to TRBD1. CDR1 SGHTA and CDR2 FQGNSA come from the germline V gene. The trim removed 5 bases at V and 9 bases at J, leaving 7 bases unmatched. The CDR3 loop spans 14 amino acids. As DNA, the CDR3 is TGTGCCAGCAGCCCAGACAGGGGGCGAACTGAGCAGTTCTTC. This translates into CASSPDRGRTEQFF.

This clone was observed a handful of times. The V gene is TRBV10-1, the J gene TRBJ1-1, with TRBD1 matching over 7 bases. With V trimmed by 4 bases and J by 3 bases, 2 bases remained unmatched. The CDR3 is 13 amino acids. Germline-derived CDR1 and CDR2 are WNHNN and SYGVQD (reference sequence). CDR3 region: CASSVDRDTEAFF. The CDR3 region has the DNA TGCGCCAGCAGTGTAGACAGGGACACTGAAGCTTTCTTT.

The CDR3 reads CASSTIDRGDYGYTF. For the CDR3, the DNA is TGTGCCAGCAGCACCATAGACAGGGGCGACTATGGCTACACCTTC. The chain links TRBV13 to TRBJ1-2, with 8 bases identical to TRBD1. The CDR3 sequence is 15 residues long. CDR1 PRHDT and CDR2 FYEKMQ come from the germline V gene (reference sequence). V trimming: 5 bases; J trimming: 3 bases; junction bases outside the gene matches: 8.

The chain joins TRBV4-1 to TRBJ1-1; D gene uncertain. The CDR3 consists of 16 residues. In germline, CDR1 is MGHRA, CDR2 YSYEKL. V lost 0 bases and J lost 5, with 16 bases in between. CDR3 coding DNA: TGCGCCAGCAGCCAAGAGGCGCCCCGACGGTGGACTGAAGCTTTCTTT. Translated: CASSQEAPRRWTEAFF.

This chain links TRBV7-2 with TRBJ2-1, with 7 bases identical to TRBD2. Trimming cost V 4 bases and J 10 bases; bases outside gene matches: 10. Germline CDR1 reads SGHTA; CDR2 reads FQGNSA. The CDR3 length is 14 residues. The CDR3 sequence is CASSSGRPSGEQFF. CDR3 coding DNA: TGTGCCAGCAGCTCAGGACGGCCTAGCGGCGAGCAGTTCTTC.

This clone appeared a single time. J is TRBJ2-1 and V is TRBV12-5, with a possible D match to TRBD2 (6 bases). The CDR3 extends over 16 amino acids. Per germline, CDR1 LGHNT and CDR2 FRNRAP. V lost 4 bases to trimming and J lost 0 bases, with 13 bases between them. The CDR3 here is CASGYNRRASYNEQFF. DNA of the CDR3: TGTGCTAGTGGTTACAACAGGAGGGCCTCCTACAATGAGCAGTTCTTC.

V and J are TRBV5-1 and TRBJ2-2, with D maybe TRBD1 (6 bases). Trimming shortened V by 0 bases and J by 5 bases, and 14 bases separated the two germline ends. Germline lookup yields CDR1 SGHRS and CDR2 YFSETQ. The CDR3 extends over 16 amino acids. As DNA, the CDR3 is TGCGCCAGCAGCTTGGCCGGTCAGGGGAAGACCGGGGAGCTGTTTTTT. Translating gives CASSLAGQGKTGELFF.

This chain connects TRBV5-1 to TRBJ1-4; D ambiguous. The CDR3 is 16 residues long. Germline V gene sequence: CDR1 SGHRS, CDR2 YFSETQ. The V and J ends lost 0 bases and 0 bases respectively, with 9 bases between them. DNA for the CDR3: TGCGCCAGCAGCTTGGCCAAGGCTACAACTAATGAAAAACTGTTTTTT. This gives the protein CASSLAKATTNEKLFF.

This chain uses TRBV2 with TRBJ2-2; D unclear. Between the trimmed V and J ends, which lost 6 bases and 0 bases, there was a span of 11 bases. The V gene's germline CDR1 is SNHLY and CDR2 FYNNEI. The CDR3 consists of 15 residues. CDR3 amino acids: CASRQAVANTGELFF. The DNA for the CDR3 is TGTGCCAGCAGGCAGGCAGTCGCGAACACCGGGGAGCTGTTTTTT.

The CDR3 sequence: CASSLSTSYEQYF. CDR3 sequence (DNA): TGTGCCAGCAGCTTATCGACCTCCTACGAGCAGTACTTC. The chain has TRBV7-9 and TRBJ2-7, with D unresolved. CDR1 and CDR2 (germline): SEHNR, FQNEAQ (reference sequence). The ends were cut back, 2 bases at V and 0 bases at J, with 5 bases in the middle. The CDR3 is 13 residues long. The whole variable domain, filled in from reference TRBV7-9 and TRBJ2-7, reads DTGVSQNPRHKITKRGQNVTFRCDPISEHNRLYWYRQTLGQGPEFLTYFQNEAQLEKSRLLSDRFSAERPKGSFSTLEIQRTEQGDSAMYLCASSLSTSYEQYFGPGTRLTVT.

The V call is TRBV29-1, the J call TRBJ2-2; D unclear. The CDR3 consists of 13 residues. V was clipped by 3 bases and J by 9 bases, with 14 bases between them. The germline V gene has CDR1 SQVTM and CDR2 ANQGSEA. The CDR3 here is CSVDISGLRELFF. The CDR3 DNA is TGCAGCGTTGATATTTCAGGTTTGCGGGAGCTGTTTTTT.